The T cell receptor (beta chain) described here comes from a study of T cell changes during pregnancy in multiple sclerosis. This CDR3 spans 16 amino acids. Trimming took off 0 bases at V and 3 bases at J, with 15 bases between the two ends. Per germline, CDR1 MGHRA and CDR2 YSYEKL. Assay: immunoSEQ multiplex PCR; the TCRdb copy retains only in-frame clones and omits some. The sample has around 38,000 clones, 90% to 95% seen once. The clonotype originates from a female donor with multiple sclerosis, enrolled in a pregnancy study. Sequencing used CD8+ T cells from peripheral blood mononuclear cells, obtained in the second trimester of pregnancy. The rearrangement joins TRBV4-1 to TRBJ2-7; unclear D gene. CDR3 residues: CASSQDLGSLSYEQYF. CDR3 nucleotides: TGCGCCAGCAGCCAAGATTTGGGTAGCTTAAGCTACGAGCAGTACTTC.